The clone carrying this T cell receptor (beta chain) was observed at least ten times. The sample originates from a study of patients with pleural tuberculosis. TCRdb re-called the reads with MiXCR, one entry per CDR3 protein. The sample gives around 50,000 distinct CDR3 sequences, 6% to 8% of which show up once; roughly 15% is in the top ten. This CDR3 has 13 amino acids. CDR1 is MDHEN and CDR2 is SYDVKM in the germline V gene. V was clipped by 8 bases and J by 4 bases, with 12 bases between them. The chain links TRBV28 to TRBJ1-5; D gene uncertain. The receptor's source is a human donor with pleural tuberculosis. CDR3 DNA: TGTGCCAGCTCTCGGTCAACTAATCAGCCCCAGCATTTT. This codes for CASSRSTNQPQHF.